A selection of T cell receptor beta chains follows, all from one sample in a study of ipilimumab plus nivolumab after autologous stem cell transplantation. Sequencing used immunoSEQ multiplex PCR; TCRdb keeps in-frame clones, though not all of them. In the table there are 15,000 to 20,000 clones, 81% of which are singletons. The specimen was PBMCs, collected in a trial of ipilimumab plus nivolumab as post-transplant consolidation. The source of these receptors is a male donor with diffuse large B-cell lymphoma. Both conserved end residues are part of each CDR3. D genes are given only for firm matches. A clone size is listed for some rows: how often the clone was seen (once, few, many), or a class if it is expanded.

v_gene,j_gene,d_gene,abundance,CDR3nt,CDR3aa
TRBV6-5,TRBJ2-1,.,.,TGTGCCAGCAGTTCAAGAAGGGGGGACAATGAGCAGTTCTTC,CASSSRRGDNEQFF
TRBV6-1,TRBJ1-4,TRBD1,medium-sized,TGTGCCAGCAGTACAGGGGCAACTAATGAAAAACTGTTTTTT,CASSTGATNEKLFF
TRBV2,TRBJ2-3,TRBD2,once,TGTGCCAGCAGTAGGAAGGGACTAGCGGGGGGGTCCGATACGCAGTATTTT,CASSRKGLAGGSDTQYF
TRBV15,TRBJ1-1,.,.,TGTGCCACCAGCAGAGATCGCAGGCAGAACACTGAAGCTTTCTTT,CATSRDRRQNTEAFF
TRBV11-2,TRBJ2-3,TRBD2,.,TGTGCCAGCAGCCCGAGACTAGCGGGAGGCACAGATACGCAGTATTTT,CASSPRLAGGTDTQYF
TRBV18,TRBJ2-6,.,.,TGTGCCAGCTCACGTCAGGGACCCCCCGTCCTGACTTTC,CASSRQGPPVLTF
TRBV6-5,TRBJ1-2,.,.,TGTGCCAGCAGTCTACAGGGAGGGGGAGGTGGCTACACCTTC,CASSLQGGGGGYTF
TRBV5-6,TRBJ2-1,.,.,TGTGCCAGCAGCTTGGCCCTAATGGGTGAGCAGTTCTTC,CASSLALMGEQFF
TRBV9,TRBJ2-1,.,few,TGTGCCAGCAGCGTAGGTCAGGGGGGCCTATTGTTCTTC,CASSVGQGGLLFF
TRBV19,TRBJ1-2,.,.,TGTGCCAGTAGTGAGACAGCTAACTATGGCTACACCTTC,CASSETANYGYTF
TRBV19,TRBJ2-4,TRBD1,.,TGTGCCAGTAGGGCAACAGGGGTTGGCAAAAACATTCAGTACTTC,CASRATGVGKNIQYF
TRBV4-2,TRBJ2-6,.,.,TGTGCCAGCAGCCAAGAGCGGGGATCTGGGGCCAACGTCCTGACTTTC,CASSQERGSGANVLTF
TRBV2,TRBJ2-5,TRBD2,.,TGTGCCAGGAGCGGGGGGGCTGGAGAGACCCAGTACTTC,CARSGGAGETQYF
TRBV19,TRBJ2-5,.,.,TGTGCCAGTAAACCCACAGGGAGCCGGGAGACCCAGTACTTC,CASKPTGSRETQYF
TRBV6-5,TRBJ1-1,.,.,TGTGCCAGCAGCAGGAACACTGAAGCTTTCTTT,CASSRNTEAFF
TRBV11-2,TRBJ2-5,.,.,TGTGCCAGCAGCTTACAAGAGACCCAGTACTTC,CASSLQETQYF
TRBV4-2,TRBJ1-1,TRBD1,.,TGTGCCAGCAGCCGACCCGGGACAGAGGCGACTGAAGCTTTCTTT,CASSRPGTEATEAFF
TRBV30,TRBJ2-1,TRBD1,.,TGTGCCTGGAGTGCCGGGACAGGGGACGATGAGCAGTTCTTC,CAWSAGTGDDEQFF
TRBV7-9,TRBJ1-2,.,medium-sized,TGTGCCAGCAGCTTAGTCGGGGTGGAAGATGGCTACACCTTC,CASSLVGVEDGYTF
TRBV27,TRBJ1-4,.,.,TGTGCCAGCTCGAGCGATGTGTGGGATGAAAAACTGTTTTTT,CASSSDVWDEKLFF
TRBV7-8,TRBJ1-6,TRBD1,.,TGTGCCAGCAGCTCTGGGACAGGGGGCAAATCACCCCTCCACTTT,CASSSGTGGKSPLHF
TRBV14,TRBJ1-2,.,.,TGTGCCAGCAGCCCCTCGAACTGGGGTCATGGCTACACCTTC,CASSPSNWGHGYTF
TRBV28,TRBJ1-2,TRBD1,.,TGTGCCAGCAGCTCCAGGGGGCGGTTGGGCTACACCTTC,CASSSRGRLGYTF
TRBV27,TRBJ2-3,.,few,TGTGCCAGCAGGAGGAGGGAGACTAGCACAGATACGCAGTATTTT,CASRRRETSTDTQYF
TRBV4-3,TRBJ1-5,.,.,TGCGCCAGCAGCCAAGATCGAGGGCAGCCCCAGCATTTT,CASSQDRGQPQHF
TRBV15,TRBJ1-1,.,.,TGTGCCACTTGGGACGGTTTGAACACTGAAGCTTTCTTT,CATWDGLNTEAFF
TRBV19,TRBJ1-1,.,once,TGTGCCAGTAGTATAACTGGGAAGGCAGGGGTCGGCGCTGAAGCTTTCTTT,CASSITGKAGVGAEAFF
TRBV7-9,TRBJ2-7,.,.,TGTGCCAGCAGCAAACAGGGGGGGAATTACGAGCAGTACTTC,CASSKQGGNYEQYF
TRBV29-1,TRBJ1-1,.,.,TGCAGCGCGGGGCCCAGGGCTGGGAACACTGAAGCTTTCTTT,CSAGPRAGNTEAFF
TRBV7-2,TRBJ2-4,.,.,TGTGCCAGCAGCTTACGCCCCGGGGGGCTCCTACAGTACTTC,CASSLRPGGLLQYF
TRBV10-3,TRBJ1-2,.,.,TGTGCCATCTCCGACTACGACAGGTCCAACTATGGCTACACCTTC,CAISDYDRSNYGYTF
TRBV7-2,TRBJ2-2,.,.,TGTGCCAGCAGCTTATTATCACCGGGCCCCCTGGGAACCGGGGAGCTGTTTTTT,CASSLLSPGPLGTGELFF
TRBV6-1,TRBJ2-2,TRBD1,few,TGTGCCAGCAGTCAAACAGGGGTCGGGGAGCTGTTTTTT,CASSQTGVGELFF